This TCR beta chain was retrieved from a study of CD4+ T cells in melanoma. Germline V gene sequence: CDR1 MGHRA, CDR2 YSYEKL. V was pared by 1 base and J by 3 bases, with 9 bases between. The CDR3 contains 15 residues. Some clones are missing from TCRdb's copy, which holds only in-frame ones; the method was immunoSEQ multiplex PCR. In the table there are 9,500 to 11,000 clones, about 59% of which are singletons. Of note for this clone: Its target is unknown.

Overall study findings and caveats: A reported correlation linked neoantigen-specific CD4+ T cells to CD8+, macrophage and B cell function.

Input material: cells from a culture (not recorded whether cultured in vitro). This clonotype was sampled from a human donor with melanoma. The chain uses TRBV4-1 and TRBJ1-4; no reliable D call. The CDR3 sequence is CASSQGAGSNEKLFF. The DNA for the CDR3 is TGCGCCAGCAGCCAAGGGGCAGGTTCTAATGAAAAACTGTTTTTT.